What follows describes a single T cell receptor beta chain. Its antigen is still unknown. The sample belongs to a study of T cell responses to AZD1222 COVID-19 vaccine. The V end was cut by 2 bases, the J end by 2 bases, with 14 bases between. The CDR3 is 16 amino acids. CDR1 and CDR2 (germline): SGHRS, YFSETQ. Profiled with immunoSEQ multiplex PCR; TCRdb holds only in-frame clones, not every one. The sample holds over 150,000 clones, 90% to 95% seen once. Overall study findings and caveats: Nearly half of the spike-specific TCRs reportedly recognize variant regions that carry no mutations. White British people made up most donors, females outnumbered males, and clonal diversity was possibly underestimated. Vaccine-associated CD4 TCRs spanned spike, dominant at 160-218 and 743-854. Once two AZD1222 doses were given, Spike-specific TCR breadth and depth went up.

This clonotype was sampled from an adult in good health. V is TRBV5-1 and J is TRBJ2-1; tentative D call: TRBD2 (6 bases). This specimen was peripheral blood, taken on day 0 of MenACWY control vaccination. The CDR3 nucleotides read TGCGCCAGCAGCTTCGGTCGGGAGAAGACCTACAATGAGCAGTTCTTC. Translated, it gives CASSFGREKTYNEQFF.